A selection of T cell receptor beta chains follows, all from one sample in a study of regulatory T cells in long-lasting Graves disease. TCRdb re-called the multiplex PCR reads with MiXCR, one entry per CDR3 protein. The top ten clones hold about 6.6% of a sample with around 450,000 distinct CDR3 sequences, under 25% of them seen once. The material sequenced was peripheral blood mononuclear cells (PBMCs), taken when the disease was refractory, from a patient treated with antithyroid drugs. The receptors shown here come from a female donor with Graves disease. Each CDR3 is given with its conserved first and last residue. Each record gives: V gene, J gene, clone size, D gene, CDR3 protein, CDR3 DNA. The D gene is left open where the match is weak. Clone size is not always given. Where it is, it says once, few, many or a class for expanded clones.

TRBV19	TRBJ1-6	few	TRBD1	CASSPKGQGHNSPLHF	TGTGCCAGTAGTCCTAAGGGACAGGGCCATAATTCACCCCTCCACTTT
TRBV2	TRBJ1-1	-	-	CASSVRVTLSGTEAFF	TGTGCCAGCAGTGTTCGGGTGACACTCAGCGGGACTGAAGCTTTCTTT
TRBV7-2	TRBJ2-1	-	-	CASSLKGSDEQFF	TGTGCCAGCAGCTTAAAAGGTTCCGATGAGCAGTTCTTC
TRBV20-1	TRBJ2-7	few	-	CSASSASGQNYEQYF	TGCAGTGCTAGCTCTGCCTCCGGACAGAACTACGAGCAGTACTTC
TRBV6-5	TRBJ1-5	few	-	CASSYGGASDQPQHF	TGTGCCAGCAGTTACGGAGGGGCGTCGGATCAGCCCCAGCATTTT
TRBV7-9	TRBJ1-1	few	-	CASSLFGQGWTEAFF	TGTGCCAGCAGCTTATTCGGGCAGGGGTGGACTGAAGCTTTCTTT
TRBV7-8	TRBJ1-6	few	-	CASSLVGGDNYNSPLHF	TGTGCCAGCAGCTTAGTCGGGGGGGATAATTATAATTCACCCCTCCACTTT
TRBV28	TRBJ1-3	many	TRBD1	CASIPGGDRNTIYF	TGTGCCAGCATCCCAGGGGGTGATAGAAACACCATATATTTT
TRBV20-1	TRBJ2-5	many	-	CSASPRQQETQYF	TGCAGTGCCAGCCCGAGACAGCAAGAGACCCAGTACTTC
TRBV29-1	TRBJ2-7	many	-	CSVALKAANEQYF	TGCAGCGTTGCATTAAAGGCAGCCAACGAGCAGTACTTC
TRBV28	TRBJ1-1	many	-	CASSLLALRTEAFF	TGTGCCAGCAGTCTCCTCGCCCTGCGGACTGAAGCTTTCTTT
TRBV12-3/TRBV12-4	TRBJ1-2	many	-	CASSRFGDYGYTF	TGTGCCAGCAGTCGATTTGGAGACTATGGCTACACCTTC
TRBV28	TRBJ1-2	many	-	CASSEVGYGYTF	TGTGCCAGCAGTGAGGTGGGCTATGGCTACACCTTC
TRBV28	TRBJ2-4	many	-	CASSLGTLKNIQYF	TGTGCCAGCAGTTTAGGGACACTCAAAAACATTCAGTACTTC